This T cell receptor (beta chain) was retrieved from a study of blood T cell repertoires in COVID-19. Under the authors' procedure: Reference gene primer amplification in the assay estimated nucleated cell counts. Sequenced by immunoSEQ multiplex PCR; TCRdb stores in-frame clones only, minus some. V, J and clone size are those of that table, while D and trimming were read from the DNA. Found here are around 210,000 clones, around 80% of them singletons; the top ten hold less than 7%. The CDR3 length is 14 residues. V shed 3 bases, J shed 5 bases, and the junction held 6 bases outside the gene matches. Germline lookup yields CDR1 MNHEY and CDR2 SMNVEV (reference sequence).

The TCR was taken from a woman aged 70 to 79 with acute or convalescent COVID-19. This chain uses TRBV27 with TRBJ2-7; TRBD1 agrees at 8 bases. The specimen sequenced was peripheral blood. The CDR3 bases are TGTGCCAGCAGTTTCTCAGGGGGCGAAAACGAGCAGTACTTC. Translated, it gives CASSFSGGENEQYF.